The 14 T cell receptor beta chains in this list originate from one sample, sequenced in a study of follicular helper T cells after annual influenza vaccination. Sequenced by immunoSEQ multiplex PCR; TCRdb stores in-frame clones only, minus some. The sample carries around 8,000 clones, 65% to 90% recorded once. The sample's time point: 2014-2015 season, pre-vaccination. The sequencing used CXCR5+ CD38- circulating T follicular helper cells from blood, collected on the day of influenza vaccination. Noted subset: circulating Tfh, non-naive CD4+CXCR5+PD-1+ (ICOS+CD38+ or ICOS-CD38-). These receptors came from an adult who received the influenza vaccine.

V and J are TRBV19 and TRBJ2-5; D possibly corresponds to TRBD1 (5 bases). The length of the CDR3 is 13 residues. Germline V gives CDR1 LNHDA, CDR2 SQIVND (reference sequence). Trimming stripped 0 bases from V and 5 bases from J, with 7 bases between. The CDR3 region is CASSIDPGETQYF. The CDR3 DNA reads as TGTGCCAGTAGTATAGACCCAGGGGAGACCCAGTACTTC.

The chain carries TRBV2 and TRBJ2-3; D is perhaps TRBD2 (5 bases). CDR3 length: 13 residues. V was clipped by 5 bases and J by 6 bases, with 12 bases between them. Germline CDR1 and CDR2: SNHLY and FYNNEI. The chain's CDR3 is CASSSELADTQYF. As DNA, the CDR3 is TGTGCCAGCAGTTCGGAGTTAGCGGATACGCAGTATTTT. The full variable domain, its missing parts supplied by reference TRBV2 and TRBJ2-3, is EPEVTQTPSHQVTQMGQEVILRCVPISNHLYFYWYRQILGQKVEFLVSFYNNEISEKSEIFDDQFSVERPDGSNFTLKIRSTKLEDSAMYFCASSSELADTQYFGPGTRLTVL.

The chain couples TRBV5-4 to TRBJ2-1; 7 bases are shared with TRBD1. CDR1 and CDR2 (germline): SGHNT, YYREEE (reference sequence). Trimming at V came to 4 bases and at J to 0 bases, leaving 4 bases not matched to a gene. The CDR3 contains 15 residues. CDR3 sequence reads: CASSGGQFSYNEQFF. In DNA, the CDR3 is TGTGCCAGCAGCGGGGGACAGTTCTCCTACAATGAGCAGTTCTTC.

This clone was found once. The chain uses TRBV15 and TRBJ2-2; tentatively, D is TRBD1 (6 bases). CDR1 and CDR2 (germline): LNHNV, YYDKDF (reference sequence). The V and J ends lost 5 bases and 0 bases respectively, with 10 bases between them. This CDR3 region has 15 residues. The CDR3 region has the DNA TGTGCCACCAGCCCGGGACACACGAACACCGGGGAGCTGTTTTTT. It specifies CATSPGHTNTGELFF.

The rearrangement joins TRBV14 to TRBJ1-6; D is unresolved. V lost 6 bases to trimming and J lost 9 bases, with 12 bases between them. The CDR3 has 13 residues. In germline, CDR1 is SGHDN, CDR2 FVKESK. The CDR3 bases are TGTGCCAGCAGTAAAACGGGTTTTTCACCCCTCCACTTT. It yields the protein CASSKTGFSPLHF.

The chain recombines TRBV18 with TRBJ1-5; D remains unclear. Germline lookup yields CDR1 KGHSH and CDR2 LQKENI. The CDR3 covers 13 residues. The V and J ends lost 3 bases and 4 bases respectively, with 7 bases between them. CDR3 coding DNA: TGTGCCAGCTCACCGGACTTGAATCAGCCCCAGCATTTT. This sequence encodes CASSPDLNQPQHF. The entire variable domain, with the rest obtained from reference TRBV18 and TRBJ1-5, is as follows: NAGVMQNPRHLVRRRGQEARLRCSPMKGHSHVYWYRQLPEEGLKFMVYLQKENIIDESGMPKERFSAEFPKEGPSILRIQQVVRGDSAAYFCASSPDLNQPQHFGDGTRLSIL.

The chain combines TRBV19 with TRBJ2-2; D is possibly TRBD2 (5 bases). Germline V lookup: CDR1 LNHDA, CDR2 SQIVND (reference sequence). V was pared by 3 bases and J by 1 base, with 9 bases between. This CDR3 is built from 15 residues. The CDR3 sequence is CASSMGGGNTGELFF. CDR3 sequence (DNA): TGTGCCAGTAGTATGGGTGGAGGGAACACCGGGGAGCTGTTTTTT.

The rearrangement links TRBV19 to TRBJ1-4; TRBD1 might be the D (5 bases). The CDR3 covers 13 residues. CDR1 and CDR2 from the germline V gene are LNHDA and SQIVND (reference sequence). V lost 10 bases and J lost 3, with 12 bases in between. CDR3 in amino acids: CATAGRSNEKLFF. The CDR3 nucleotides are TGTGCCACGGCGGGGCGATCTAATGAAAAACTGTTTTTT.

The chain recombines TRBV28 with TRBJ1-2; D is possibly TRBD1 (5 bases). Germline-derived CDR1 and CDR2 are MDHEN and SYDVKM. Trimming took off 4 bases at V and 3 bases at J, with 12 bases between the two ends. The CDR3 runs to 14 residues. The CDR3 here is CASSSHRGYYGYTF. CDR3 nucleotides: TGTGCCAGCAGTTCTCATAGGGGCTACTATGGCTACACCTTC.

V is TRBV12-2 and J is TRBJ1-5; TRBD1 reflects the table's D call only, with no check against the DNA. TRBV12-2 is a known pseudogene. The CDR3 is made up of 17 amino acids. Written as DNA, the CDR3 is TGTGCAAGTCGCTTAACCCCCCAGGGCGGAGAGGATCAGCCCCAGCATTTT. This encodes CASRLTPQGGEDQPQHF.

This clone was detected a few times. This sequence joins TRBV2 and TRBJ1-5; perhaps TRBD1 as D (5 bases). Per germline, CDR1 SNHLY and CDR2 FYNNEI. This CDR3 contains 13 residues. Trimming cost V 8 bases and J 2 bases, with 10 bases left between them. The CDR3 protein is CASEGLGNQPQHF. Here the CDR3 DNA reads TGTGCCAGCGAGGGACTTGGCAATCAGCCCCAGCATTTT.

The chain combines TRBV5-5 with TRBJ1-3; D ambiguous. This CDR3 is built from 15 residues. Germline V gives CDR1 SGHKS, CDR2 YYEKEE (reference sequence). The germline V and J ends were trimmed by 3 bases and 5 bases, with 15 bases remaining between them. The CDR3 spells CASSYRPGNRNTIYF. The CDR3, as DNA: TGTGCCAGCAGCTACCGCCCAGGTAATAGAAACACCATATATTTT.

The CDR3 reads CASSEAKYQPQHF. The CDR3 nucleotides read TGTGCCAGCAGTGAGGCGAAATATCAGCCCCAGCATTTT. The chain combines TRBV6-5 with TRBJ1-5; no firm D call. Germline loops: CDR1 MNHEY, CDR2 SVGAGI. Trimming took 5 bases from V and 5 from J, leaving 10 bases between them. This CDR3 spans 13 amino acids.

The rearrangement uses TRBV5-4 and TRBJ1-4, with a weak D call TRBD1 (6 bases). V was trimmed by 4 bases and J by 7 bases, leaving 11 bases between them. This CDR3 region has 13 residues. Germline V CDR1 and CDR2: SGHNT, YYREEE (reference sequence). CDR3 DNA sequence: TGTGCCAGCAGCCCACAGGGAAGTGAAAAACTGTTTTTT. Protein: CASSPQGSEKLFF.